This T cell receptor beta chain was recorded in a study of metastatic and nonmetastatic thyroid tumors. TCRdb ran MiXCR on the PCR reads. Here the sample spans more than 25,000 clones, 7.4% being singletons. CDR1 is SGHAT and CDR2 is FQNNGV in the germline V gene. V shed 1 base, J shed 4 bases, and the junction held 7 bases outside the gene matches. This CDR3 contains 15 residues. This clone was counted at least ten times. Prior to thyroid surgery, none of the patients had received any treatment. The chain links TRBV11-2 to TRBJ2-7, with 7 positions matching TRBD1. Material for sequencing was blood. The sequence derives from a female donor with papillary thyroid cancer or a benign thyroid nodule (not recorded which). Some clones in this sample may be carry-over from other donors' samples. CDR3 region: CASSLGRDSRYEQYF. Here the CDR3 DNA reads TGTGCCAGCAGCTTAGGACGGGACAGCCGTTACGAGCAGTACTTC.